The 17 T cell receptor beta chains given below trace back to one sample, sequenced in a study of blood T cell repertoires in COVID-19. This table comes from immunoSEQ multiplex PCR, and its TCRdb copy is limited to in-frame clones, with some not included. The sample lists around 160,000 clones, 81% occurring once. The sample comprised peripheral blood. The source of these receptors is a man between 60 and 75 years old with active or convalescent COVID-19.

This sequence joins TRBV15 and TRBJ2-4, with a weak D call TRBD1 (5 bases). V was clipped by 3 bases and J by 3 bases, with 15 bases between them. This CDR3 has 16 amino acids. Looked up from germline, CDR1 is LNHNV and CDR2 is YYDKDF (reference sequence). The CDR3 coding sequence is TGTGCCACCAGCAGTGAACAGGAGTCGGGCAAAAACATTCAGTACTTC. This gives the protein CATSSEQESGKNIQYF.

The chain has TRBV9 and TRBJ1-5; D ambiguous. The germline V and J ends were trimmed by 1 base and 6 bases, with 14 bases remaining between them. The CDR3 runs 15 residues. Germline V gives CDR1 SGDLS, CDR2 YYNGEE. CDR3 bases: TGTGCCAGCAGCGTATCTCTTGAGGTGGGTCAGCCCCAGCATTTT. Its protein is CASSVSLEVGQPQHF.

The chain links TRBV6-5 to TRBJ1-1; 7 bases line up with TRBD1. The J segment lost 0 bases and the V segment lost 4 bases, leaving 5 bases of the junction unmatched. This CDR3 is 15 amino acids long. The germline gives CDR1 MNHEY, CDR2 SVGAGI. CDR3 loop: CASSWTGQLNTEAFF. In nucleotides, the CDR3 is TGTGCCAGCAGTTGGACGGGACAGCTGAACACTGAAGCTTTCTTT.

The chain employs TRBV6-1 and TRBJ1-1; tentative D call: TRBD1 (5 bases). CDR3 length: 15 amino acids. V was pared by 0 bases and J by 4 bases, with 12 bases between. Germline loops: CDR1 MNHNS, CDR2 SASEGT. The CDR3 here is CASSEAQGGVTEAFF. The CDR3 nucleotides are TGTGCCAGCAGTGAAGCGCAGGGAGGGGTCACTGAAGCTTTCTTT.

V gene TRBV4-2 combines with J gene TRBJ2-5; perhaps TRBD2 as D (6 bases). There are 15 residues in the CDR3. In germline, CDR1 is LGHNA, CDR2 YNFKEQ. V was pared by 0 bases and J by 1 base, with 9 bases between. This CDR3 is CASSQERGRQETQYF. The CDR3 DNA follows: TGTGCCAGCAGCCAAGAGCGGGGACGCCAAGAGACCCAGTACTTC.

The rearrangement joins TRBV3-1 (or the pseudogene TRBV3-2) to TRBJ2-3; perhaps TRBD1 as D (6 bases). The CDR3 is 16 residues long. Germline V gene data show CDR1 as LGHDT and CDR2 as YNNKEL (reference sequence). Deletions cut 1 base from V and 3 bases from J, with 14 bases between. CDR3 in DNA: TGTGCCAGCAGCCAAGTTATGGGACAACCTACAGATACGCAGTATTTT. It specifies CASSQVMGQPTDTQYF.

This clone has just one count. This sequence joins TRBV18 and TRBJ1-5; perhaps TRBD1 as D (5 bases). The V gene lost 2 bases and the J gene lost 3 bases, with 11 bases spanning the gap. The CDR3 is 15 amino acids. The germline V gene has CDR1 KGHSH and CDR2 LQKENI. The CDR3 is CASSPVPGVNQPQHF. The CDR3 region has the DNA TGTGCCAGCTCACCAGTTCCGGGGGTCAATCAGCCCCAGCATTTT.

In DNA, the CDR3 is TGTGCCAGCAGCTCTACCGGGACAGGTGGGGAGACCCAGTACTTC. Translated: CASSSTGTGGETQYF. The rearrangement uses TRBV5-6 and TRBJ2-5; 8 bases align to TRBD1. With 3 bases clipped from V and 5 bases from J, the junction kept 9 bases outside the gene matches. The CDR3 is 15 amino acids. Germline loops: CDR1 SGHDT, CDR2 YYEEEE.

The genes are TRBV2 and TRBJ1-5, with a weak D call TRBD1 (5 bases). Germline V lookup: CDR1 SNHLY, CDR2 FYNNEI. V gave up 1 base and J gave up 6 bases, with 13 bases separating them. The CDR3 has 15 residues. Here the CDR3 reads CASSEGSAGGQPQHF. The CDR3 DNA is TGTGCCAGCAGTGAAGGTTCAGCGGGGGGTCAGCCCCAGCATTTT. The full variable domain, with the rest looked up from reference TRBV2 and TRBJ1-5, is EPEVTQTPSHQVTQMGQEVILRCVPISNHLYFYWYRQILGQKVEFLVSFYNNEISEKSEIFDDQFSVERPDGSNFTLKIRSTKLEDSAMYFCASSEGSAGGQPQHFGDGTRLSIL.

The V gene is TRBV19, the J gene TRBJ1-5; weak D call: TRBD1 (5 bases). Germline CDR1 LNHDA, CDR2 SQIVND (reference sequence). Trimming removed 7 bases at V and 0 bases at J, with 16 bases between. The CDR3 consists of 16 residues. The CDR3 nucleotides are TGTGCCAGTAACTCCCCACAGGAATATAGCAATCAGCCCCAGCATTTT. Protein: CASNSPQEYSNQPQHF.

The chain joins TRBV19 to TRBJ2-3; 10 bases map to TRBD2. CDR1 is LNHDA, CDR2 SQIVND, per germline (reference sequence). J lost 4 bases, V lost 0 bases, and 4 bases had no gene match. The length of the CDR3 is 16 residues. CDR3 amino acids: CASSIELAGKADTQYF. DNA for the CDR3: TGTGCCAGTAGTATAGAACTAGCGGGAAAGGCAGATACGCAGTATTTT.

The V and J genes are TRBV5-1 and TRBJ2-7, with D perhaps TRBD1 (6 bases). Trimming stripped 0 bases from V and 4 bases from J, with 14 bases between. The CDR3 sequence is 15 residues long. Germline-derived CDR1 and CDR2 are SGHRS and YFSETQ. The CDR3 here is CASSLAGEGGYEQYF. The CDR3 DNA sequence: TGCGCCAGCAGCTTGGCCGGCGAAGGGGGTTACGAGCAGTACTTC.

V is TRBV11-2 and J is TRBJ1-1; D possibly corresponds to TRBD1 (5 bases). Germline CDR1 is SGHAT and CDR2 is FQNNGV. The CDR3 totals 16 residues. The ends were cut back, 1 base at V and 4 bases at J, with 16 bases in the middle. The DNA for the CDR3 is TGTGCCAGCAGCTTAGCCGGTGGGGGGGAGGTCACTGAAGCTTTCTTT. Amino acid sequence: CASSLAGGGEVTEAFF.

The rearrangement links TRBV5-5 to TRBJ1-2; 9 bases align to TRBD1. The CDR3 contains 16 residues. V lost 0 bases to trimming and J lost 6 bases; unmatched junction nucleotides: 9. Germline assignment: CDR1 SGHKS and CDR2 YYEKEE (reference sequence). The CDR3 sequence: CASSLVVVGQGHGYTF. For the CDR3, the DNA is TGTGCCAGCAGCTTGGTAGTGGTGGGACAGGGACATGGCTACACCTTC.

The rearrangement links TRBV5-1 to TRBJ2-7; 12 nucleotides agree with TRBD2. The germline gives CDR1 SGHRS, CDR2 YFSETQ. V gave up 4 bases and J gave up 2 bases; unmatched junction bases: 4. The CDR3 runs to 15 residues. The chain's CDR3 is CASSGLAGRTYEQYF. The CDR3 bases are TGCGCCAGCAGCGGACTAGCGGGGAGAACCTACGAGCAGTACTTC.

V and J are TRBV5-1 and TRBJ1-2; TRBD1 aligns across 7 bases. The CDR3 covers 16 residues. Germline-derived CDR1 and CDR2 are SGHRS and YFSETQ. Trimming removed 3 bases from V and 0 bases from J; junction bases left unmatched: 8. Here the CDR3 reads CASSSSGTASNYGYTF. As DNA, the CDR3 is TGCGCCAGCAGCTCCTCCGGGACAGCATCTAACTATGGCTACACCTTC.

This chain uses TRBV5-5 with TRBJ2-1; 9 bases fit TRBD1. CDR3 length: 15 residues. V shed 1 base, J shed 7 bases, and the junction held 6 bases outside the gene matches. Germline V gene lookup returns CDR1 SGHKS and CDR2 YYEKEE (reference sequence). The CDR3 is CASSLIGQGRNEQFF. DNA of the CDR3: TGTGCCAGCAGCTTGATAGGACAGGGGAGGAATGAGCAGTTCTTC.